Listed below are T cell receptor beta chains from one sample, sequenced in a study of cytomegalovirus exposure and HLA in healthy donors. Only in-frame clones appear in the TCRdb table, and some are missing; sequencing was by immunoSEQ multiplex PCR. The table shows about 56,000 clones, with 70% to 85% occurring only once. The specimen was PBMCs. The receptors were sampled from a man in his forties in good health and CMV-seronegative. The CDR3 runs from the conserved cysteine through the conserved F or W.

j_gene,v_gene,CDR3aa
TRBJ2-2,TRBV6-1,CASSVAQGFGELFF
TRBJ1-2,TRBV5-8,CASSSDRVYGGYTF
TRBJ2-5,TRBV11-3,CASHRGEETQYF
TRBJ2-3,TRBV9,CASSPYTDTQYF
TRBJ2-1,TRBV7-9,CASSQGQGNEQFF
TRBJ1-4,TRBV7-2,CASSQDRGHEKLFF
TRBJ2-1,TRBV12-1,CASSFACRGEFF
TRBJ2-2,TRBV29-1,CSAQAAGTGELFF
TRBJ2-3,TRBV19,CASSIDRSTDTQYF
TRBJ2-5,TRBV9,CASSVAGGTGNQETQYF
TRBJ1-2,TRBV28,CASSFRVANYGYTF